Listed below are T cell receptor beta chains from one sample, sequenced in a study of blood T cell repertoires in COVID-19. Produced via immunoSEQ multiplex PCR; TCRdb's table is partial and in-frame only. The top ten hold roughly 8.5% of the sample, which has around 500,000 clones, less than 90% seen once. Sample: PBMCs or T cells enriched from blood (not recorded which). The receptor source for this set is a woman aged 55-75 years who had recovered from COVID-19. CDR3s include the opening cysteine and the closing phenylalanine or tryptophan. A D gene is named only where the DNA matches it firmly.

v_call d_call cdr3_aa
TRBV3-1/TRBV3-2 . CASSHSGEQYF
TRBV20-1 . CSVAIYNEQFF
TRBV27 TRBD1 CASSPTGVWSSGNTIYF
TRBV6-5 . CASRLNGGTEAFF
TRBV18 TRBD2 CASSPGLAGQETQYF
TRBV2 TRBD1 CASRGQGAGGYTF
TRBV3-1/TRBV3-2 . CASSQAGTQYF
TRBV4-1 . CATRRGHGDTYGYTF
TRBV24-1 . CATSDQGGTDTQYF
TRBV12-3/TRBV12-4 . CASSFPNYGYTF
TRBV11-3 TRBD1 CASADRAGELFF
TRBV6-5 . CASSYGGTGNTIYF
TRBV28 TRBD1 CASSYRDRVSYEQYF
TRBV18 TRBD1 CASSPTGYTGARGARSPLHF
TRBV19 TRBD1 CASSLGQGGNEQFF
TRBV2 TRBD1 CASSSDRGHQPQHF
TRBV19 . CASLGRQDFSNQPQHF
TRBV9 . CASSVVPAGELFF
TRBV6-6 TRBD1 CASSYKGQGGEKLFF
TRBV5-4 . CASREGAVGANVLTF
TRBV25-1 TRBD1 CASTPQGYNSPLHF
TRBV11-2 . CASSSGVEAFF
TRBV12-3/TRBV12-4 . CASSFSKRKLFF
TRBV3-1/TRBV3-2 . CASSRREANTEAFF
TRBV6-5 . CASSSTRSNTGELFF
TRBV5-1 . CASSLGLMNTEAFF
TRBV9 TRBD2 CASSVGGGAYNEQFF
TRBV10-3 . CAISERAGEKLFF
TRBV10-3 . CAIRTQGTNTEAFF
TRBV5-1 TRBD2 CASSLAGGPPNEQFF
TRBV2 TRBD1 CASSEAGTGSYTF
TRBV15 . CATSRVGQGTEAFF
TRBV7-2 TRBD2 CASSSRASGGTDTQYF
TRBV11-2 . CASSLGHLGGTQYF
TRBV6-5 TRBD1 CASNFGQGADTQYF
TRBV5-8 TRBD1 CASSRPGTGNNEQFF
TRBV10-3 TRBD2 CATTGGPRETQYF
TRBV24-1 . CATSEFRGEGYTF
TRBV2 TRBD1 CASSDRGFYGYTF
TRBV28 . CASSLQGFLNTEAFF
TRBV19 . CASNPNLRDMKTF
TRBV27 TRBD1 CASRAGTVNTEAFF
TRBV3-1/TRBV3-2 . CASSPRRGGSWTGELFF
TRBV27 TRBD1 CASSLGGQGYGYTF
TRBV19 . CASSTVGVSRVEQFF
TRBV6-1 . CASSEAQGSSYNEQFF
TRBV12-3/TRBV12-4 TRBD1 CASMITGDSPLHF
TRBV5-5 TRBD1 CASSLRGQLSYEQYF
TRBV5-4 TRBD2 CASSRTSEDEQFF